This T cell receptor (beta chain) was found in a study of cytomegalovirus exposure and HLA in healthy donors. Study results and limitations: A later analysis showed TCR association rates differing by HLA locus, peaking at DRB1 and lowest at HLA-C. Most CMV-associated TCR beta chains were later found to appear HLA-restricted.

As to this clone: Antigen specificity is unknown.

The V gene lost 4 bases and the J gene lost 0 bases, with 7 bases spanning the gap. Germline CDR1 and CDR2: MDHEN and SYDVKM. This CDR3 contains 14 residues. PCR used 60 Vbeta primers and 13 Jbeta primers. Profiled with immunoSEQ multiplex PCR; TCRdb holds only in-frame clones, not every one. The table lists about 120,000 clones, around 70% of them singletons, with under 8.5% in the top ten. The receptor's source is a male donor in good health and CMV-seronegative. This chain joins TRBV28 and TRBJ2-4; D not resolved. Sequenced sample: PBMCs. CDR3 sequence (DNA): TGTGCCAGCAGTTACGGAGTAGCCAAAAACATTCAGTACTTC. This translates into CASSYGVAKNIQYF.